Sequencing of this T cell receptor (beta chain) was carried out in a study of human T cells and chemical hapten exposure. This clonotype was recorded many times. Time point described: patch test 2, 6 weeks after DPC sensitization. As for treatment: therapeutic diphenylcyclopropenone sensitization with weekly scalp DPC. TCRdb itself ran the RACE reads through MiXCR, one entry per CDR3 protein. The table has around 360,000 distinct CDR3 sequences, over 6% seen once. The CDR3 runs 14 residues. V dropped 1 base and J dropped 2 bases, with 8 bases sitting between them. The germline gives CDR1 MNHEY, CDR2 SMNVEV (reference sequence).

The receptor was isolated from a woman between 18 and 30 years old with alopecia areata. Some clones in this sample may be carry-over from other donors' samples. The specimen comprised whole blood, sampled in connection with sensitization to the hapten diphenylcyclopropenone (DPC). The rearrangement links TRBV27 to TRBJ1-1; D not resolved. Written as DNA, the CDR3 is TGTGCCAGCAGTTTATTGCAGACCAACACTGAAGCTTTCTTT. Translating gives CASSLLQTNTEAFF.